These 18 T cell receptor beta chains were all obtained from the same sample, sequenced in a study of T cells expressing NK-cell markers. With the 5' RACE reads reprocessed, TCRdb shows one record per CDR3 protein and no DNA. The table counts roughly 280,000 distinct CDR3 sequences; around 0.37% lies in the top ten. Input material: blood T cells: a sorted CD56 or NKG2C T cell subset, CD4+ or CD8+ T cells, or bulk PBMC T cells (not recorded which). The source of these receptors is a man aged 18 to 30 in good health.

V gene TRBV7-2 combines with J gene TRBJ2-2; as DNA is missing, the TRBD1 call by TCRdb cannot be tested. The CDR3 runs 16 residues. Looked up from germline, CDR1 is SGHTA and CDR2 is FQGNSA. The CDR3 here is CASSLDYRANTGELFF.

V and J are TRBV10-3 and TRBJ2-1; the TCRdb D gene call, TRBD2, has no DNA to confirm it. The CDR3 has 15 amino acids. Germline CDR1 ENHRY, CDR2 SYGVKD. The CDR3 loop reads CAISESSSVVYEQFF.

The CDR3 region is CSVEWGAPGEAFF. This rearrangement joins TRBV29-1 to TRBJ1-1; TCRdb calls TRBD1, which cannot be checked without DNA. The V gene's germline CDR1 is SQVTM and CDR2 ANQGSEA. This CDR3 contains 13 residues.

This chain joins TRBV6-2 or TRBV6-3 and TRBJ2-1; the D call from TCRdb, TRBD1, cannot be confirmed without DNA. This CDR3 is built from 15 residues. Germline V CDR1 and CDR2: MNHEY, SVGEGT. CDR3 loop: CASRREGGAYNEQFF.

This CDR3 is CSATLAGTYEQYF. V and J are TRBV20-1 and TRBJ2-7; TCRdb's D call, TRBD2, is unchecked because there is no DNA. The CDR3 is 13 residues long. The V gene's germline CDR1 is DFQATT and CDR2 SNEGSKA (reference sequence).

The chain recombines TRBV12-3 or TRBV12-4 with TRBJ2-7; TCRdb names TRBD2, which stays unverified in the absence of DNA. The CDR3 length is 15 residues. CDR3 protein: CASGLAGGPIYEQYF.

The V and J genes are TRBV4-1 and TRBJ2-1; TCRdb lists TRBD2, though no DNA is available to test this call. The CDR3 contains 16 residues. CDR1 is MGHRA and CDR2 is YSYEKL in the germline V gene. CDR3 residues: CASSQVILAGHNEQFF.

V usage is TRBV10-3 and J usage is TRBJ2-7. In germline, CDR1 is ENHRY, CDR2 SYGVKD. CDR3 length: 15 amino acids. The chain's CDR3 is CAISESAGASYEQYF.

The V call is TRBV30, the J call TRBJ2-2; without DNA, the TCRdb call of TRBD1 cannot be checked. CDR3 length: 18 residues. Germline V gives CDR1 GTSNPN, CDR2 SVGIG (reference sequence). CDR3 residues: CAWSVLGGGSFNTGELFF.

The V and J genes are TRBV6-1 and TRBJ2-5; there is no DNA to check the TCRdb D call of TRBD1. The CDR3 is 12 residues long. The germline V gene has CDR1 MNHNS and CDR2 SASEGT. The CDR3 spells CASSETGETQYF.

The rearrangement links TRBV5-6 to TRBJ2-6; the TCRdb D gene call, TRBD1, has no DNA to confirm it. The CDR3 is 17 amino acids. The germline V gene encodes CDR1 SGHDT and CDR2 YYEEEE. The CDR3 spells CASSRRTGVTGANVLTF.

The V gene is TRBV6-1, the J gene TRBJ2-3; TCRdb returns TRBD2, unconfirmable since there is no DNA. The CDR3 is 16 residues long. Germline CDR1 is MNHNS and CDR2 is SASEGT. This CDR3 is CASGPSWSGFSDTQYF.

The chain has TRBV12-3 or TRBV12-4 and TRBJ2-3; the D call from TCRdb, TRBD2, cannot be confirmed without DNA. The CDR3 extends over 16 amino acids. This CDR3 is CASSFSSRGRKDTQYF.

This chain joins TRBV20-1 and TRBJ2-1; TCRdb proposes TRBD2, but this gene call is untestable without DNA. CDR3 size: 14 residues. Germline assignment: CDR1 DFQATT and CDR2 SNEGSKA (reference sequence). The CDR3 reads CSAHLAAVRNEQFF.

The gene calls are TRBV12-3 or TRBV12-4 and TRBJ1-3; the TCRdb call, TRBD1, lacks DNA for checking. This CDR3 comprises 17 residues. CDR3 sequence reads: CASSPLGGGTSGNTIYF.

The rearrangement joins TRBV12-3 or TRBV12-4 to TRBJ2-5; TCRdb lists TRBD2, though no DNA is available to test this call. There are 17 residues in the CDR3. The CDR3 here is CASSHWGLADPLRTQYF.

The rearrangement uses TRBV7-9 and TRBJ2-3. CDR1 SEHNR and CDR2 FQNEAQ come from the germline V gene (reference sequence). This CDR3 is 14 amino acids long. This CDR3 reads CASSFGLVPDTQYF.

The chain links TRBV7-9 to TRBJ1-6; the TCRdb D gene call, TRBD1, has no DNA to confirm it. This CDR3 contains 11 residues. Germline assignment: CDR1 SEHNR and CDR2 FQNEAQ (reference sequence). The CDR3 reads CASSLTGRLHF.